These T cell receptor beta chains were read from a single sample in a study of blood T cell repertoires in COVID-19. The assay was immunoSEQ multiplex PCR, and TCRdb's table has in-frame clones only and misses some. This repertoire shows about 280,000 clones, 85% found once; its top ten account for roughly 2.7%. Sequencing was done on a sample of PBMCs or T cells enriched from blood (not recorded which). These TCRs come from a woman between 45 and 65 years old who had recovered from COVID-19. The CDR3 runs from the conserved cysteine through the conserved F or W. A D gene is named only where the DNA matches it firmly. A clone size is listed for some rows: how often the clone was seen (once, few, many), or a class if it is expanded.

V gene,clone size,D gene,CDR3 length,J gene,CDR3 DNA,CDR3 protein
TRBV5-1,-,-,15,TRBJ2-1,TGCGCCAGCAGCTTGGAGAGGGTCACCTACAATGAGCAGTTCTTC,CASSLERVTYNEQFF
TRBV5-1,-,TRBD1,15,TRBJ1-3,TGCGCCAGCACCCCGACAGGGTTCTCTGGAAACACCATATATTTT,CASTPTGFSGNTIYF
TRBV21-1,-,-,15,TRBJ1-5,TGTGCCAGCAGCAAACGGGCGACAGGGGGTCAGCCCCAGCATTTT,CASSKRATGGQPQHF
TRBV4-2,-,TRBD1,16,TRBJ2-2,TGTGCCAGCAGCCAACTCGGGACAGGGAACACCGGGGAGCTGTTTTTT,CASSQLGTGNTGELFF
TRBV10-3,-,TRBD1,13,TRBJ2-7,TGTGCCATCAGCCGGGACAGCTCCTACGAGCAGTACTTC,CAISRDSSYEQYF
TRBV7-8,-,-,16,TRBJ1-5,TGTGCCAGCAGCCTAATAAGTTTGGGAGGGGGTCAGCCCCAGCATTTT,CASSLISLGGGQPQHF
TRBV28,-,-,12,TRBJ1-4,TGTGCCAGCAGTTTAAGGCGGGAAAAACTGTTTTTT,CASSLRREKLFF
TRBV9,-,TRBD2,16,TRBJ2-2,TGTGCCAGCAGCGGTAAACTAGCGGCGAACACCGGGGAGCTGTTTTTT,CASSGKLAANTGELFF
TRBV27,-,-,14,TRBJ2-2,TGTGCCAGCAGTTTGGGCAGCAACACCGGGGAGCTGTTTTTT,CASSLGSNTGELFF
TRBV28,-,-,15,TRBJ2-7,TGTGCCAGCAACCCTGGTTCGGGACATACCTACGAGCAGTACTTC,CASNPGSGHTYEQYF
TRBV13,-,TRBD2,18,TRBJ2-5,TGTGCCAGCAGCTTATCGGTCCTGGCGGGGGGCAAACAAGAGACCCAGTACTTC,CASSLSVLAGGKQETQYF
TRBV7-2,-,-,14,TRBJ1-2,TGTGCCAGCAGCTTAGCGAGCCAGGGTAGTGGCTACACCTTC,CASSLASQGSGYTF
TRBV7-9,-,-,13,TRBJ1-1,TGTGCCAGCAGCTTTACAGCGAACACTGAAGCTTTCTTT,CASSFTANTEAFF
TRBV30,-,TRBD2,15,TRBJ2-3,TGTGCCCGGGTCCTAGCGGGAGGGAGGGCAGATACGCAGTATTTT,CARVLAGGRADTQYF
TRBV2,-,-,20,TRBJ1-6,TGTGCCAGCAGTGAAAGTCTCTCGAGGTTGGGTGGCTCCTATAATTCACCCCTCCACTTT,CASSESLSRLGGSYNSPLHF
TRBV7-9,once,TRBD2,16,TRBJ2-1,TGTGCCAGCAGTTCCACTAGCGGGAGGGCCTACAATGAGCAGTTCTTC,CASSSTSGRAYNEQFF
TRBV29-1,-,TRBD2,18,TRBJ2-5,TGCAGCGTTGAAGATTACAGGACTAGCGGGGGGGCCCAAGAGACCCAGTACTTC,CSVEDYRTSGGAQETQYF
TRBV18,-,-,12,TRBJ1-2,TGTGCCAGCTCACCAGGGTCAGGGCGCTACACCTTC,CASSPGSGRYTF
TRBV5-6,-,TRBD2,15,TRBJ2-1,TGTGCCAGCAGCTTTGGGACTAGCTCCTACAATGAGCAGTTCTTC,CASSFGTSSYNEQFF
TRBV12-3/TRBV12-4,once,-,13,TRBJ1-1,TGTGCCAGCAGTTTGCGGGGTCACACTGAAGCTTTCTTT,CASSLRGHTEAFF
TRBV25-1,-,-,14,TRBJ2-7,TGTGCCAGCAGTGAAGGAGGGCACGTCGACGAGCAGTACTTC,CASSEGGHVDEQYF
TRBV11-1,-,-,15,TRBJ2-5,TGTGCCAGCAGCTTATTGGCGGGGGCGGAAGAGACCCAGTACTTC,CASSLLAGAEETQYF
TRBV28,-,TRBD1,14,TRBJ1-2,TGTGCCAGCAGTTTAGCGGACAGGGTCTATGGCTACACCTTC,CASSLADRVYGYTF
TRBV18,-,-,14,TRBJ2-1,TGTGCCAGCTCACCATGGTCCGGGGTTCAGGAGCAGTTCTTC,CASSPWSGVQEQFF
TRBV27,-,TRBD1,12,TRBJ1-2,TGTGCCAGCAGCCTCGGACAGGGAAGCTACACCTTC,CASSLGQGSYTF
TRBV30,-,TRBD1,16,TRBJ1-5,TGTGCCTGGAGTGCCGCCGGGACAGGAAACAATCAGCCCCAGCATTTT,CAWSAAGTGNNQPQHF
TRBV6-1,-,TRBD1,16,TRBJ2-1,TGTGCCAGCAGTGACACTTGGGACAGGGGATACAATGAGCAGTTCTTC,CASSDTWDRGYNEQFF
TRBV24-1,once,TRBD1,16,TRBJ2-1,TGTGCCACCAGTGATGCCCTCACAGGGGGTGGCGATGAGCAGTTCTTC,CATSDALTGGGDEQFF